One T cell receptor beta chain is described in this entry. The sample comes from a study of T cell changes during pregnancy in multiple sclerosis. In germline, CDR1 is SGHVS, CDR2 FQNEAQ. CDR3 length equals 14 residues. V was pared by 7 bases and J by 11 bases, with 12 bases of the junction left unmatched. Clones were sequenced by immunoSEQ multiplex PCR, and TCRdb holds only the in-frame ones, with some missing. Among about 64,000 clones listed, about nine tenths were seen once. V is TRBV7-8 and J is TRBJ2-3; 10 bases match TRBD2. This clonotype was sampled from a female donor in good health, enrolled as a control in a pregnancy study. The sample consisted of peripheral blood, taken in the third trimester of pregnancy. CDR3 in amino acids: CASTSSGSRLGQYF. DNA of the CDR3: TGTGCCAGCACCTCTAGCGGGAGCCGTCTGGGGCAGTATTTT.